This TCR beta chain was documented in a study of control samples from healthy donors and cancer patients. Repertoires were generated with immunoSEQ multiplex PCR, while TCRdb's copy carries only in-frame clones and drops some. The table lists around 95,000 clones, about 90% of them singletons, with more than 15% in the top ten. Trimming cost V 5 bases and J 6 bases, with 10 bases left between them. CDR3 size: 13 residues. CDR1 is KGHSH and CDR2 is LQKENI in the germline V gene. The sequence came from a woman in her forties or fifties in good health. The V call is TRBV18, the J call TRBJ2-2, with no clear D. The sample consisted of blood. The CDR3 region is CASSSTWAGELFF. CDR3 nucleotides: TGTGCCAGCTCATCAACTTGGGCCGGGGAGCTGTTTTTT.